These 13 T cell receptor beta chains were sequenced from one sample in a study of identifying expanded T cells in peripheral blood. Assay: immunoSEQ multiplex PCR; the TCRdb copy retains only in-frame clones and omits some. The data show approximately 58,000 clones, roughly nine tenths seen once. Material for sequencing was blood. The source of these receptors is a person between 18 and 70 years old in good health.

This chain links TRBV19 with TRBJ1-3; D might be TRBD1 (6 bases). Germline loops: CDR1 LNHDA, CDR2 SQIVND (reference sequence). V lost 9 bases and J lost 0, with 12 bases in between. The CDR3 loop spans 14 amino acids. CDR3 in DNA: TGTGCCAGCACCCAGGGGTCCTCTGGAAACACCATATATTTT. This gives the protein CASTQGSSGNTIYF.

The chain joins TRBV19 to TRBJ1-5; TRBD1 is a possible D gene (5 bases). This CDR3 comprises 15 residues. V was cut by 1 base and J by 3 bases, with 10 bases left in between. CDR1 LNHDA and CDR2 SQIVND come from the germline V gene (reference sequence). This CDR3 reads CASSIGRQTNQPQHF. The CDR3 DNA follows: TGTGCCAGTAGTATAGGGAGACAGACCAATCAGCCCCAGCATTTT.

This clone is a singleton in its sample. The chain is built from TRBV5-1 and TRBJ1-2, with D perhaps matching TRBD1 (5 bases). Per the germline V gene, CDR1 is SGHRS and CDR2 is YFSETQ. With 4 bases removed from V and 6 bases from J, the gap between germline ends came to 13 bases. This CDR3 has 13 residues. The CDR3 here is CASSPGLGDGYTF. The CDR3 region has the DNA TGCGCCAGCAGCCCGGGGCTGGGGGATGGCTACACCTTC.

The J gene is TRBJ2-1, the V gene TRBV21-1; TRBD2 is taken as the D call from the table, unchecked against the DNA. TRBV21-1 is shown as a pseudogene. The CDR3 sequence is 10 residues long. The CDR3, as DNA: TGTGCCAGCAGCCCTAGGGAGCAGTTCTTC. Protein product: CASSPREQFF.

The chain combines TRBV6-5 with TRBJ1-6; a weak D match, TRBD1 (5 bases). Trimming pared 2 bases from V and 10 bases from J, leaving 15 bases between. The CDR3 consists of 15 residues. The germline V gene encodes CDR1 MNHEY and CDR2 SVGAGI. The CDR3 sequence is CASSYLLGGGSPLHF. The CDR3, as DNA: TGTGCCAGCAGTTACCTTCTTGGGGGAGGATCACCCCTCCACTTT.

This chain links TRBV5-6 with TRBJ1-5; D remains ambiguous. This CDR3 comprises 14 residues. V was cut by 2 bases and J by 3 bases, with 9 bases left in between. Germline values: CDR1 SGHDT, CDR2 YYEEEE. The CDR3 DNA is TGTGCCAGCAGCTTTGGAGGGTACAATCAGCCCCAGCATTTT. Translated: CASSFGGYNQPQHF.

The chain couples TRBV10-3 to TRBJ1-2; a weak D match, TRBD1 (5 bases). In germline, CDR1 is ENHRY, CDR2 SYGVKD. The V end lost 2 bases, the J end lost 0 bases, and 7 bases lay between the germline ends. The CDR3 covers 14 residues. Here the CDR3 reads CAISEMTANYGYTF. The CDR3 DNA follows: TGTGCCATCAGTGAGATGACAGCTAACTATGGCTACACCTTC.

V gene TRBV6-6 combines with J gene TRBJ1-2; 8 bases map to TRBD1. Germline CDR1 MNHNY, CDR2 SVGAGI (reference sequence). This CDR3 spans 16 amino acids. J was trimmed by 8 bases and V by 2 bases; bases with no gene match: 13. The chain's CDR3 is CASSYPPGQGAGGYTF. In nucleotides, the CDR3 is TGTGCCAGCAGTTACCCCCCCGGACAGGGCGCTGGGGGCTACACCTTC.

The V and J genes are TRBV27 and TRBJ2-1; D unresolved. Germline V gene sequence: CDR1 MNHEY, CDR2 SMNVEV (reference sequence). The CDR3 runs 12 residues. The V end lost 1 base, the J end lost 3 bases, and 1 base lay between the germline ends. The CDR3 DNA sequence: TGTGCCAGCAGTTTATTCTACAATGAGCAGTTCTTC. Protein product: CASSLFYNEQFF.

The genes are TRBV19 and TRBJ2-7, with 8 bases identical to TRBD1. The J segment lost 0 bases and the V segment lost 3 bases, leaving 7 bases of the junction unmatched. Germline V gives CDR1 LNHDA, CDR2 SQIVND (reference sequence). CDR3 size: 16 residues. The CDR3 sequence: CASSISGRGPSYEQYF. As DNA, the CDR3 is TGTGCCAGTAGTATTTCGGGCAGGGGGCCCTCCTACGAGCAGTACTTC.

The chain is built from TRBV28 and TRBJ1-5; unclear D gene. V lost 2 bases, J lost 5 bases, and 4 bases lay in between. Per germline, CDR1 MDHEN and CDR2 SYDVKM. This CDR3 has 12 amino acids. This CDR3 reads CASSLVYQPQHF. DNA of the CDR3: TGTGCCAGCAGTTTAGTCTATCAGCCCCAGCATTTT.

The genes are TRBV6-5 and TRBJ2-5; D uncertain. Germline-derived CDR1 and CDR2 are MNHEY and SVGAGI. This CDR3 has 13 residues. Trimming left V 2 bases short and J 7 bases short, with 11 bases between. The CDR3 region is CASSYKDPGTQYF. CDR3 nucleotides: TGTGCCAGCAGTTACAAGGATCCCGGGACCCAGTACTTC.

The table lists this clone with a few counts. Here the CDR3 reads CAWRTPSAQETQYF. The DNA for the CDR3 is TGTGCCTGGAGAACCCCGTCCGCTCAAGAGACCCAGTACTTC. The V gene is TRBV30, the J gene TRBJ2-5; D uncertain. The V end was cut by 3 bases, the J end by 2 bases, with 13 bases between. CDR3 length: 14 amino acids. Per germline, CDR1 GTSNPN and CDR2 SVGIG (reference sequence).